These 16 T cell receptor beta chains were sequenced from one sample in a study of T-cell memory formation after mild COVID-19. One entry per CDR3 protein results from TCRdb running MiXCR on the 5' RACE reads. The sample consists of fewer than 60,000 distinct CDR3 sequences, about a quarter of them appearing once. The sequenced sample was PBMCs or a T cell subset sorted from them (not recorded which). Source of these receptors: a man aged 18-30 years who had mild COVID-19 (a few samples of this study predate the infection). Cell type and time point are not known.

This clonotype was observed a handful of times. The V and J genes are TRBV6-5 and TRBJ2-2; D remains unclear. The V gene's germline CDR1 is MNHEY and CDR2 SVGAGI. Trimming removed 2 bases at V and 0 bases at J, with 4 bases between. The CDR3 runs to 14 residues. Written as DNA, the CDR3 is TGTGCCAGCAGTTACCTCACGAACACCGGGGAGCTGTTTTTT. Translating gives CASSYLTNTGELFF.

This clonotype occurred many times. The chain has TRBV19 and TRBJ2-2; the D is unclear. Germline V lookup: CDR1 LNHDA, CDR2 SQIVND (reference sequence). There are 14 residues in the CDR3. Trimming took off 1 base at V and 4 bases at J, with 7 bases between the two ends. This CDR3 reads CASSIVSSTGELFF. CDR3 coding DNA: TGTGCCAGTAGTATAGTCTCGAGCACCGGGGAGCTGTTTTTT.

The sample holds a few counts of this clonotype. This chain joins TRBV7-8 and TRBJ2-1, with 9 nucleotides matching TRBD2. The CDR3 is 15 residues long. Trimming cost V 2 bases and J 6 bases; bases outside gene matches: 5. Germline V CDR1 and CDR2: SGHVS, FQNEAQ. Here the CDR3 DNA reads TGTGCCAGCAGCTTAAAGGGTAGCGGGGGCAATGAGCAGTTCTTC. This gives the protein CASSLKGSGGNEQFF.

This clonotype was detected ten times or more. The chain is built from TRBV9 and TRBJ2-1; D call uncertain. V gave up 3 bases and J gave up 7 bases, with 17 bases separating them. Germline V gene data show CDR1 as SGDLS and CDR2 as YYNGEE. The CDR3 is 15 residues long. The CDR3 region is CASSAPTISGNEQFF. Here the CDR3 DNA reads TGTGCCAGCAGCGCCCCTACCATCTCCGGGAATGAGCAGTTCTTC.

The CDR3 DNA follows: TGCGCCAGCAGCTTCACAGGGGTCACTGAAGCTTTCTTT. Its translation: CASSFTGVTEAFF. The chain couples TRBV5-1 to TRBJ1-1, with TRBD1 identical over 7 bases. The J segment lost 4 bases and the V segment lost 2 bases, leaving 2 bases of the junction unmatched. CDR3 size: 13 residues. Germline V gene lookup returns CDR1 SGHRS and CDR2 YFSETQ.

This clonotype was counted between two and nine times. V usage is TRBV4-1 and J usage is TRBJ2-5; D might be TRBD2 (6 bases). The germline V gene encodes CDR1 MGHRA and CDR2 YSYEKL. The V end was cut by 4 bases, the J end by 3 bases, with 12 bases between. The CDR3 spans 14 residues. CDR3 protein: CASSRLGEEETQYF. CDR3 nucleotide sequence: TGCGCCAGCAGCCGACTCGGGGAGGAAGAGACCCAGTACTTC.

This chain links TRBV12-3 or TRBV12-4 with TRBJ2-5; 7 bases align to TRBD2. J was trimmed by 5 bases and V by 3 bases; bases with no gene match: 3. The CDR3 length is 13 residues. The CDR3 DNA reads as TGTGCCAGCAGTTTCGGGGGGTACGAGACCCAGTACTTC. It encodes CASSFGGYETQYF.

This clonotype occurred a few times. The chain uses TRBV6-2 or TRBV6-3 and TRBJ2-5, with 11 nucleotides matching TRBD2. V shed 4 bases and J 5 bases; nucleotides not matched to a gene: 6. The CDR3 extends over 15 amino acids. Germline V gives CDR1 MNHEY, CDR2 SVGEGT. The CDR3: CASSLSSGGIETQYF. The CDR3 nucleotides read TGTGCCAGCAGTTTGTCTAGCGGGGGGATCGAGACCCAGTACTTC.

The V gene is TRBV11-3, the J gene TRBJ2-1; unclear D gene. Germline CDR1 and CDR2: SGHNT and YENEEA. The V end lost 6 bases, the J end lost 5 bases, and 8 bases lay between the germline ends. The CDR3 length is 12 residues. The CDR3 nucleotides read TGTGCCAGCAGTATGTGGCACAATGAGCAGTTCTTC. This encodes CASSMWHNEQFF. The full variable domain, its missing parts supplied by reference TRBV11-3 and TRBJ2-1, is EAGVVQSPRYKIIEKKQPVAFWCNPISGHNTLYWYLQNLGQGPELLIRYENEEAVDDSQLPKDRFSAERLKGVDSTLKIQPAELGDSAVYLCASSMWHNEQFFGPGTRLTVL.

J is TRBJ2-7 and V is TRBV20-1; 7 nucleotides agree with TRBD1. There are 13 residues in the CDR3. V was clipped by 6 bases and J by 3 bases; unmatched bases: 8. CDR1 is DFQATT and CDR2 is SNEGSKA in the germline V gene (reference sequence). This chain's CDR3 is CSAAGTDDYEQYV. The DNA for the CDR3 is TGCAGTGCAGCCGGGACAGATGACTACGAGCAGTACGTC.

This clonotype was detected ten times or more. Written as DNA, the CDR3 is TGCGCCAGCAGGTCTCAAACTTGGGACGAGCAGTACTTC. Protein sequence: CASRSQTWDEQYF. The chain combines TRBV4-1 with TRBJ2-7; D remains ambiguous. Germline-derived CDR1 and CDR2 are MGHRA and YSYEKL. Trimming stripped 6 bases from V and 5 bases from J, with 14 bases between. The CDR3 contains 13 residues.

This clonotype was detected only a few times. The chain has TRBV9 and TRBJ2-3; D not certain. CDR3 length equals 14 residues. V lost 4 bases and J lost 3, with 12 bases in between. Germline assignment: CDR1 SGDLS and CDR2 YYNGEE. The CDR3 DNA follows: TGTGCCAGCAGCCCGCCCCAAGCGACAGATACGCAGTATTTT. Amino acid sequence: CASSPPQATDTQYF.

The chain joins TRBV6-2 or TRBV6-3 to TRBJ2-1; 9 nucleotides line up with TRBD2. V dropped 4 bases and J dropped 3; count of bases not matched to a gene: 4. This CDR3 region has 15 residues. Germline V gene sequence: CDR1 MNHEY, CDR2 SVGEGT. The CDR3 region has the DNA TGTGCCAGCAGTTTCCCGACTAGCGGCTACAATGAGCAGTTCTTC. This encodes CASSFPTSGYNEQFF.

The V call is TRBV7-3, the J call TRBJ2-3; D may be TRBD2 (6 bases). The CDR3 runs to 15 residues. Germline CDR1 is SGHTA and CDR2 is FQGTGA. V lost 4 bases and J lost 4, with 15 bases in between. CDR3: CASSSLGGLADTQYF. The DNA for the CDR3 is TGTGCCAGCAGCTCGCTAGGAGGGCTGGCAGATACGCAGTATTTT.

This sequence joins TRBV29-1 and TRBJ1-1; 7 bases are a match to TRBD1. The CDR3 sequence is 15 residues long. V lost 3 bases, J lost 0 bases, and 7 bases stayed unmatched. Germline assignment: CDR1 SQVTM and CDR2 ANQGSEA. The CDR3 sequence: CSVDPRDSLNTEAFF. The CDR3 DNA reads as TGCAGCGTTGATCCCCGGGACAGCTTGAACACTGAAGCTTTCTTT.

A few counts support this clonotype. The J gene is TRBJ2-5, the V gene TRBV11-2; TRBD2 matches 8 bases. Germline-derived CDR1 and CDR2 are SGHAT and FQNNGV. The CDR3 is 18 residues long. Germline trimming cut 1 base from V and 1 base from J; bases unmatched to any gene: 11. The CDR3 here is CASSLAAGGRDTQETQYF. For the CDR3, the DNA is TGTGCCAGCAGCTTAGCCGCGGGGGGCCGGGACACCCAAGAGACCCAGTACTTC.